This record covers a single T cell receptor beta chain. The antigen remains unidentified. The data derive from a study of CD8 T cells in ankylosing spondylitis. Study results and limitations: What seemed typical of ankylosing spondylitis blood was a TCR beta motif built from several highly homologous variants.

MiXCR was run by TCRdb on the 5' RACE reads, yielding one entry per CDR3 protein. The sample lists some 220,000 distinct CDR3 sequences, about 7% occurring once. This CDR3 is built from 15 residues. The germline V and J ends were trimmed by 0 bases and 2 bases, with 13 bases remaining between them. Looked up from germline, CDR1 is DFQATT and CDR2 is SNEGSKA (reference sequence). The TCR was taken from a male donor with ankylosing spondylitis. Sequenced material: blood, either unsorted or a sorted T cell fraction (not recorded which). The chain links TRBV20-1 to TRBJ1-1; D uncertain. The CDR3 region is CSARDLGEGNTEAFF. CDR3 coding DNA: TGCAGTGCTAGAGATCTGGGCGAGGGTAACACTGAAGCTTTCTTT.